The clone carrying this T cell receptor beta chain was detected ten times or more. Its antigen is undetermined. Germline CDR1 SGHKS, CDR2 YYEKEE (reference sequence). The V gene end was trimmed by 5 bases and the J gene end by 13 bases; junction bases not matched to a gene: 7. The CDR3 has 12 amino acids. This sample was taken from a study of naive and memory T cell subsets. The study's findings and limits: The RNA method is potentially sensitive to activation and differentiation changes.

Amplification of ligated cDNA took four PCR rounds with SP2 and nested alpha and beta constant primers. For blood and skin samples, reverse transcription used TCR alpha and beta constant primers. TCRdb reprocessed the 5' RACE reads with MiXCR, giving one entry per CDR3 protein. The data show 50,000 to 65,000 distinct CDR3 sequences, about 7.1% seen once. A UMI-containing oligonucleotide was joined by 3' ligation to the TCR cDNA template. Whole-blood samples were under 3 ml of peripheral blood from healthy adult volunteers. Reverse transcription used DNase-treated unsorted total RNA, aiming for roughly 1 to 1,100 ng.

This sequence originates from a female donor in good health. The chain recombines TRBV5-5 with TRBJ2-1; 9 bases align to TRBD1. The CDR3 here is CASSVDRGLQFF. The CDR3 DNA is TGTGCCAGCAGTGTGGACAGGGGTCTCCAGTTCTTC.